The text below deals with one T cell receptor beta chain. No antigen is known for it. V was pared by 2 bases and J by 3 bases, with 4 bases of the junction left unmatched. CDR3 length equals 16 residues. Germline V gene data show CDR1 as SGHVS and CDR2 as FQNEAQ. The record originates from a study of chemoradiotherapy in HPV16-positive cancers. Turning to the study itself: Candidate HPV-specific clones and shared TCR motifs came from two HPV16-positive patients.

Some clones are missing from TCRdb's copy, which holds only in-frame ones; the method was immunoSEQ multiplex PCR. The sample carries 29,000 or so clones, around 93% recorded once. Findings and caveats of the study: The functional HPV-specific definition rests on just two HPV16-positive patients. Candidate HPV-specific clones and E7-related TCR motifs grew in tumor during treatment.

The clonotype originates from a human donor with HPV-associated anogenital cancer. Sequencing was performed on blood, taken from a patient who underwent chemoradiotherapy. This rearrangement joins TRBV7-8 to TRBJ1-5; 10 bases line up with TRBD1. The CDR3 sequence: CASSLFGTGVNQPQHF. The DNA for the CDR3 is TGTGCCAGCAGCTTATTCGGGACAGGGGTCAATCAGCCCCAGCATTTT.